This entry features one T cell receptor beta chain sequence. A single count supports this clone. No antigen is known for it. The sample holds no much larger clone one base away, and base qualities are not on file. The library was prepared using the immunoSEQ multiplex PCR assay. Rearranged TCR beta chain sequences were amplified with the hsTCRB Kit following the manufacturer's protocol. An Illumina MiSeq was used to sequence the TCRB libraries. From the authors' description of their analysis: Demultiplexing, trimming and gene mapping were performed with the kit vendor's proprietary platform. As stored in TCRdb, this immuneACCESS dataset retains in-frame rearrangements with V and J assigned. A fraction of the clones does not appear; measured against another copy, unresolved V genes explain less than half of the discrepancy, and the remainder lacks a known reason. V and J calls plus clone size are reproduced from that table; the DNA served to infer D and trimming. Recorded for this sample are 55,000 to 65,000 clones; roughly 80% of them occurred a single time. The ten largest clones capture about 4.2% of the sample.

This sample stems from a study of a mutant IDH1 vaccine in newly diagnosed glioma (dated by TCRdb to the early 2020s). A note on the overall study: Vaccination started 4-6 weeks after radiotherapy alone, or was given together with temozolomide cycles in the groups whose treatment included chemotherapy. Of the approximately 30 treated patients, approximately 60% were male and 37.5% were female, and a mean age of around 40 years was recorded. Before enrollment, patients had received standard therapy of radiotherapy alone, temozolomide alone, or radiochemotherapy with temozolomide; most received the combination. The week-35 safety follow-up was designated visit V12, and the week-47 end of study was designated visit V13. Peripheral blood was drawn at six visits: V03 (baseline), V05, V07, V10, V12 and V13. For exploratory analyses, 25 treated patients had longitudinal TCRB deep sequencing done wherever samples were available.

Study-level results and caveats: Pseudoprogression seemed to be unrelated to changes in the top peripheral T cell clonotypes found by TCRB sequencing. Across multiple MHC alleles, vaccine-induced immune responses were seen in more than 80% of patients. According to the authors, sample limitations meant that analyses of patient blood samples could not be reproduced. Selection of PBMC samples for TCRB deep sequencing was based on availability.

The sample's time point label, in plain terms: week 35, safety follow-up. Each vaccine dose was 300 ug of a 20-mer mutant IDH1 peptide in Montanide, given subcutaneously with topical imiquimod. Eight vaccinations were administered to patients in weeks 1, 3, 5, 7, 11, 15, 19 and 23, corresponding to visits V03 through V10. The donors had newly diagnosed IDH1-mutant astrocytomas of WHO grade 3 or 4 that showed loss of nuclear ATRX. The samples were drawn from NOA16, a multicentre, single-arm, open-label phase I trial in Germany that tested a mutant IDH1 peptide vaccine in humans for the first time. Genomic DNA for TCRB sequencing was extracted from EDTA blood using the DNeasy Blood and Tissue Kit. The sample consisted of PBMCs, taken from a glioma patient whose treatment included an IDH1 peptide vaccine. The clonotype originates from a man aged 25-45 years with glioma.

The CDR3 loop reads CASSQTDRVSTEAFF. Here is the DNA: TGTGCCAGCAGCCAGACAGACAGGGTGAGCACTGAAGCTTTCTTT. The V gene is TRBV5-6 and the J gene is TRBJ1-1; 7 central bases correspond to TRBD1. The CDR3 has 15 amino acids, counting the end cysteine and phenylalanine. The DNA shown is the 45-base CDR3, in frame from base 1. From the germline V gene, CDR1 is SGHDT and CDR2 is YYEEEE. At the junction V is shortened by 4 bases and J by 4 bases; bases outside the gene matches: 10.